These 30 T cell receptor beta chains were sequenced from one sample in a study of shared clonotypes between healthy human individuals. Only in-frame clones appear in the TCRdb table, and some are missing; sequencing was by immunoSEQ multiplex PCR. The sample holds about 2,100,000 clones; approximately 94% are singletons and the top ten take about 1.8%. Naivety among CD8 cells was defined by CD45RO negativity and positive CCR7 selection, thereby excluding terminally differentiated effector memory CD45RA+ cells. Sequencing was done on a sample of naive CD8+ T cells from PBMCs. The receptors were gathered from a man aged 18 to 30 in good health. Some clones in this sample may be carry-over from other donors' samples.

The chain employs TRBV6-5 and TRBJ1-5, with TRBD1 as a possible D gene (5 bases). The germline V gene has CDR1 MNHEY and CDR2 SVGAGI. The CDR3 is made up of 14 amino acids. V lost 6 bases to trimming and J lost 2 bases, with 11 bases between them. The CDR3 sequence: CASSPQGGNQPQHF. CDR3 DNA sequence: TGTGCCAGCAGCCCCCAGGGAGGCAATCAGCCCCAGCATTTT.

The chain combines TRBV29-1 with TRBJ2-1; 8 bases agree with TRBD2. The V gene's germline CDR1 is SQVTM and CDR2 ANQGSEA. Trimming at V came to 2 bases and at J to 2 bases, leaving 11 bases not matched to a gene. This CDR3 is built from 17 residues. The CDR3: CSVELAGTLRPYNEQFF. The CDR3 nucleotides read TGCAGCGTTGAACTAGCGGGTACTCTACGCCCCTACAATGAGCAGTTCTTC.

The J gene is TRBJ2-5, the V gene TRBV21-1; the table's D gene call, TRBD2, was not cross checked with the DNA. TRBV21-1 is assigned pseudogene status. CDR3 size: 18 residues. As DNA, the CDR3 is TGTGCCAGCAGCGCTCGGACTAGCCCGGGAGAGACTCCAGAGACCCAGTACTTC. It codes for CASSARTSPGETPETQYF.

The chain joins TRBV11-1 to TRBJ2-2, with 13 bases aligning to TRBD2. This CDR3 spans 18 amino acids. Per the germline V gene, CDR1 is SGHAT and CDR2 is FQDESV (reference sequence). V gave up 0 bases and J gave up 6 bases; unmatched junction bases: 7. CDR3 in amino acids: CASSLARGLAGFSGELFF. The CDR3 DNA reads TGTGCCAGCAGCTTAGCGAGGGGACTAGCGGGATTTTCCGGGGAGCTGTTTTTT.

This chain uses TRBV9 with TRBJ1-2; D possibly corresponds to TRBD1 (5 bases). Germline V gene data show CDR1 as SGDLS and CDR2 as YYNGEE. The CDR3 is 13 amino acids. Deletions cut 3 bases from V and 5 bases from J, with 11 bases between. CDR3 protein: CASSGGTRYGYTF. The CDR3 DNA follows: TGTGCCAGCAGCGGGGGGACGCGTTATGGCTACACCTTC.

The V and J genes are TRBV7-9 and TRBJ2-3; TRBD2 might be the D (6 bases). Germline CDR1 reads SEHNR; CDR2 reads FQNEAQ (reference sequence). This CDR3 spans 13 amino acids. The V gene lost 5 bases and the J gene lost 8 bases, with 14 bases spanning the gap. The CDR3 DNA reads as TGTGCCAGCAGCATGCCACTAGCTGCTACGCAGTATTTT. Protein product: CASSMPLAATQYF.

Regarding this clone: The same CDR3 arises from other DNA sequences in this sample as well. The chain has TRBV28 and TRBJ2-7; D call uncertain. V was trimmed by 2 bases and J by 2 bases, leaving 7 bases between them. This CDR3 has 13 amino acids. Looked up from germline, CDR1 is MDHEN and CDR2 is SYDVKM. CDR3 amino acids: CASSLTSTYEQYF. DNA for the CDR3: TGTGCCAGCAGTTTAACATCCACCTACGAGCAGTACTTC.

The chain uses TRBV28 and TRBJ2-7; D gene ambiguous. This CDR3 region has 14 residues. Germline V gene sequence: CDR1 MDHEN, CDR2 SYDVKM. V was pared by 4 bases and J by 1 base, with 11 bases between. The DNA of the CDR3 is TGTGCCAGCAGTTATTGGCACCTATCCTACGAGCAGTACTTC. It yields the protein CASSYWHLSYEQYF.

This chain joins TRBV30 and TRBJ2-1; a possible D gene is TRBD2 (6 bases). Germline values: CDR1 GTSNPN, CDR2 SVGIG (reference sequence). CDR3 length: 16 amino acids. The germline V and J ends were trimmed by 1 base and 3 bases, with 16 bases remaining between them. The DNA for the CDR3 is TGTGCCTGGAGTGGGAGGGACTCGGACATCTACAATGAGCAGTTCTTC. Its protein is CAWSGRDSDIYNEQFF.

Only a few counts were recorded for this clone. The chain joins TRBV2 to TRBJ1-1; D possibly corresponds to TRBD1 (5 bases). V gave up 7 bases and J gave up 1 base, with 13 bases separating them. This CDR3 contains 14 residues. Germline CDR1 is SNHLY and CDR2 is FYNNEI. CDR3 sequence (DNA): TGTGCCAGCATTCCCGACAGCTGGAACACTGAAGCTTTCTTT. Translating it yields CASIPDSWNTEAFF.

The J gene is TRBJ1-5, the V gene TRBV27; 9 bases are shared with TRBD1. The CDR3 consists of 14 residues. The V gene's germline CDR1 is MNHEY and CDR2 SMNVEV (reference sequence). V lost 5 bases and J lost 6; bases outside the gene matches: 5. The CDR3: CASSTGTGSQPQHF. For the CDR3, the DNA is TGTGCCAGCAGTACGGGGACAGGGAGTCAGCCCCAGCATTTT.

The chain joins TRBV5-8 to TRBJ2-7, with D maybe TRBD1 (5 bases). V shed 0 bases and J shed 3 bases, with 13 bases lying between them. The CDR3 runs 15 residues. Looked up from germline, CDR1 is SGHTS and CDR2 is YDEGEE. In nucleotides, the CDR3 is TGTGCCAGCAGCTTGGCCGCCGGCAGGGTCTACGAGCAGTACTTC. As protein: CASSLAAGRVYEQYF.

The V call is TRBV27, the J call TRBJ2-3; D possibly uses TRBD1 or TRBD2 (5 bases each). Germline CDR1 reads MNHEY; CDR2 reads SMNVEV (reference sequence). The CDR3 consists of 15 residues. The ends were cut back, 3 bases at V and 1 base at J, with 11 bases in the middle. CDR3 sequence (DNA): TGTGCCAGCAGTTTGGGGCGGGCCGGCACAGATACGCAGTATTTT. This translates into CASSLGRAGTDTQYF.

This clone showed up just once. This rearrangement joins TRBV15 to TRBJ1-1; possibly TRBD1 for D (5 bases). The length of the CDR3 is 15 residues. Germline CDR1 LNHNV, CDR2 YYDKDF (reference sequence). Trimming took 0 bases from V and 4 from J, leaving 12 bases between them. Here the CDR3 reads CATSRDQGLSTEAFF. CDR3 sequence (DNA): TGTGCCACCAGCAGAGATCAGGGATTGAGCACTGAAGCTTTCTTT.

The table lists this clone with a few counts. This sequence joins TRBV2 and TRBJ2-7; no reliable D call. CDR3 length: 14 residues. Germline CDR1 SNHLY, CDR2 FYNNEI. The V gene lost 7 bases and the J gene lost 2 bases, with 15 bases spanning the gap. In DNA form, the CDR3 reads TGTGCCAGCAATAACGGACGGTTCCCCTACGAGCAGTACTTC. This sequence encodes CASNNGRFPYEQYF.

The chain uses TRBV13 and TRBJ2-7; 7 nucleotides agree with TRBD1. The CDR3 contains 15 residues. Germline V gene data show CDR1 as PRHDT and CDR2 as FYEKMQ (reference sequence). Losses at the gene ends were 5 bases for V and 2 bases for J; bases not matched to a gene: 9. CDR3 sequence (DNA): TGTGCCAGCAGCCTAGACAGGGCCTTAGCCTACGAGCAGTACTTC. Protein product: CASSLDRALAYEQYF.

A note on this clone: The same CDR3 is also encoded by other DNA sequences in this sample. The genes are TRBV2 and TRBJ1-1, with a possible D match to TRBD1 (5 bases). Germline CDR1 is SNHLY and CDR2 is FYNNEI. The CDR3 extends over 13 amino acids. V lost 3 bases and J 0 bases, leaving 5 bases between the germline ends. CDR3 DNA: TGTGCCAGCAGTGACAGGGTGAACACTGAAGCTTTCTTT. As protein: CASSDRVNTEAFF.

The chain combines TRBV11-2 with TRBJ2-5, with D unclear. The CDR3 covers 15 residues. Germline-derived CDR1 and CDR2 are SGHAT and FQNNGV. The V gene lost 1 base and the J gene lost 5 bases, with 14 bases spanning the gap. The CDR3 region has the DNA TGTGCCAGCAGCTTAGGGGCTAGGGTCGCGGAGACCCAGTACTTC. It specifies CASSLGARVAETQYF. Based on the CDR3 plus reference TRBV11-2 and TRBJ2-5, the full variable domain is EAGVAQSPRYKIIEKRQSVAFWCNPISGHATLYWYQQILGQGPKLLIQFQNNGVVDDSQLPKDRFSAERLKGVDSTLKIQPAKLEDSAVYLCASSLGARVAETQYFGPGTRLLVL.

This clone was recorded only once. This rearrangement joins TRBV10-1 to TRBJ2-7, with 9 nucleotides matching TRBD1. The CDR3 runs 15 residues. Germline loops: CDR1 WNHNN, CDR2 SYGVQD (reference sequence). V lost 0 bases to trimming and J lost 6 bases; unmatched junction nucleotides: 6. DNA for the CDR3: TGCGCCAGCAGTGAGTCGGGGGACAGGGTAGGCGAGCAGTACTTC. Translating gives CASSESGDRVGEQYF.

This rearrangement joins TRBV28 to TRBJ2-1; D unclear. The CDR3 runs 9 residues. Trimming took off 5 bases at V and 15 bases at J, with 8 bases between the two ends. Germline CDR1 is MDHEN and CDR2 is SYDVKM. The CDR3 DNA sequence: TGTGCCAGCAGTGTACCCTCGTTCTTC. It codes for CASSVPSFF.

The chain combines TRBV7-8 with TRBJ1-5; no firm D call. This CDR3 is 16 amino acids long. Deletions cut 4 bases from V and 0 bases from J, with 13 bases between. The germline CDR1 and CDR2 sequences are SGHVS and FQNEAQ. The CDR3 loop reads CASSSGPRYSNQPQHF. Here the CDR3 DNA reads TGTGCCAGCAGCTCGGGCCCTCGCTATAGCAATCAGCCCCAGCATTTT.

The chain links TRBV9 to TRBJ2-2; 7 nucleotides line up with TRBD2. CDR1 is SGDLS, CDR2 YYNGEE, per germline. V trimming: 4 bases; J trimming: 0 bases; junction bases outside the gene matches: 12. This CDR3 has 18 residues. As DNA, the CDR3 is TGTGCCAGCAGCACCTTTGGGGGGGAACACGCGAACACCGGGGAGCTGTTTTTT. It codes for CASSTFGGEHANTGELFF.

V and J are TRBV11-2 and TRBJ2-7; D perhaps matches TRBD2 (5 bases). Trimming left V 11 bases short and J 4 bases short, with 21 bases between. The CDR3 has 14 amino acids. Germline CDR1 SGHAT, CDR2 FQNNGV. The CDR3 loop is CAVTEPGIGYEQYF. In DNA form, the CDR3 reads TGTGCCGTCACGGAACCGGGGATAGGGTACGAGCAGTACTTC.

V gene TRBV21-1 combines with J gene TRBJ2-5; the D call of TRBD2 is as the table states it, not checked on the DNA. TRBV21-1 corresponds to a pseudogene. CDR3 length equals 10 residues. CDR3: CASKAGGGYF. CDR3 DNA: TGTGCCAGCAAAGCGGGGGGCGGGTACTTC.

A word on this clone: The junction shows a germline mismatch at one end, possibly a read error. The chain uses TRBV7-9 and TRBJ2-7, with a possible D match to TRBD1 (5 bases). The germline V gene has CDR1 SEHNR and CDR2 FQNEAQ (reference sequence). This CDR3 contains 11 residues. As DNA, the CDR3 is TGTGCCAGCAGCAATACCTCGACAGAAATCTTC. Amino acid sequence: CASSNTSTEIF.

The genes are TRBV19 and TRBJ1-5; D might be TRBD1 (6 bases). In germline, CDR1 is LNHDA, CDR2 SQIVND (reference sequence). V lost 9 bases and J lost 14, with 20 bases in between. The CDR3 runs to 12 residues. The CDR3 DNA reads TGTGCCAGCCAGAAAGCCGGGACAAAGAAGCATTTT. This gives the protein CASQKAGTKKHF. The full variable domain, rest sourced from reference TRBV19 and TRBJ1-5, is DGGITQSPKYLFRKEGQNVTLSCEQNLNHDAMYWYRQDPGQGLRLIYYSQIVNDFQKGDIAEGYSVSREKKESFPLTVTSAQKNPTAFYLCASQKAGTKKHFGDGTRLSIL.

In this sample, this clone turned up a few times. In DNA, the CDR3 is TGTGCCAGCAGTAAGGACAGATACAGCGGGAACACTGAAGCTTTCTTT. Protein product: CASSKDRYSGNTEAFF. This chain links TRBV25-1 with TRBJ1-1, with a tentative D call TRBD1 (6 bases). Trimming left V 5 bases short and J 1 base short, with 17 bases between. Germline V gene sequence: CDR1 MGHDK, CDR2 SYGVNS. This CDR3 region has 16 residues. The full variable domain, in which reference TRBV25-1 and TRBJ1-1 provide the parts outside the CDR3, is EADIYQTPRYLVIGTGKKITLECSQTMGHDKMYWYQQDPGMELHLIHYSYGVNSTEKGDLSSESTVSRIRTEHFPLTLESARPSHTSQYLCASSKDRYSGNTEAFFGQGTRLTVV.

The chain has TRBV4-2 and TRBJ2-7; D not certain. Germline CDR1 reads LGHNA; CDR2 reads YNFKEQ. V lost 0 bases to trimming and J lost 0 bases, with 12 bases between them. The CDR3 consists of 16 residues. CDR3 region: CASSQEQWSSSYEQYF. For the CDR3, the DNA is TGTGCCAGCAGCCAAGAGCAGTGGAGCAGCTCCTACGAGCAGTACTTC.

The chain carries TRBV28 and TRBJ2-3; D is possibly TRBD2 (5 bases). V was pared by 6 bases and J by 4 bases, with 14 bases between. Germline CDR1 reads MDHEN; CDR2 reads SYDVKM. This CDR3 is built from 14 residues. The CDR3 is CASSAPLDADTQYF. The CDR3 DNA is TGTGCCAGCAGCGCTCCACTAGACGCAGATACGCAGTATTTT.

The chain joins TRBV27 to TRBJ2-1; D may be TRBD2 (5 bases). The germline gives CDR1 MNHEY, CDR2 SMNVEV (reference sequence). The CDR3 covers 12 residues. Trimming took off 5 bases at V and 10 bases at J, with 12 bases between the two ends. Written as DNA, the CDR3 is TGTGCCAGCAGTGCGACTACAAACGAGCAGTTCTTC. This sequence encodes CASSATTNEQFF.